This is a list of T cell receptor beta chains from one sample in a study of T cells after posttransplantation cyclophosphamide. Assay used: immunoSEQ multiplex PCR; TCRdb lists only in-frame clones, some missing. The sample contains 30,000 to 45,000 clones, none of them singletons. The sample comprised PBMCs. The receptors were sampled from a girl under 18 in good health, CMV-negative, and a related stem cell transplant donor. Each CDR3 is given with its conserved first and last residue. A D gene is named only where the DNA matches it firmly. Size is stated for part of the rows, as once, few or many counts, or as a class when the clone is expanded.

j_gene: TRBJ2-7
v_gene: TRBV4-2
abundance: -
d_gene: -
CDR3nt: TGTGCCAGCAGCCAAGACTTCGGAGCGGAGTACGAGCAGTACTTC
CDR3aa: CASSQDFGAEYEQYF

j_gene: TRBJ2-1
v_gene: TRBV9
abundance: many
d_gene: TRBD2
CDR3nt: TGTGCCAGCAGCCCTCAGTCCGCGGGAGGTGCTGACAATGAGCAGTTCTTC
CDR3aa: CASSPQSAGGADNEQFF

j_gene: TRBJ1-5
v_gene: TRBV28
abundance: few
d_gene: -
CDR3nt: TGTGCCAGCAACGTGGGGCGGCTGGGGAATCAGCCCCAGCATTTT
CDR3aa: CASNVGRLGNQPQHF

j_gene: TRBJ2-7
v_gene: TRBV5-4
abundance: many
d_gene: -
CDR3nt: TGTGCCAGCAGTAGGGGACTCACCTCCTACGAGCAGTACTTC
CDR3aa: CASSRGLTSYEQYF

j_gene: TRBJ1-2
v_gene: TRBV7-2
abundance: -
d_gene: TRBD1
CDR3nt: TGTGCCAGCAGCCCCCCGGACAGGCCCTATGGCTACACCTTC
CDR3aa: CASSPPDRPYGYTF

j_gene: TRBJ2-1
v_gene: TRBV9
abundance: many
d_gene: TRBD2
CDR3nt: TGTGCCAGCAGCTTACAGGGACTAGCGGGAGGCAATGAGCAGTTCTTC
CDR3aa: CASSLQGLAGGNEQFF

j_gene: TRBJ2-7
v_gene: TRBV7-8
abundance: -
d_gene: -
CDR3nt: TGTGCCAGCAGCTTAGCGTCAGGGGTGAGCTACGAGCAGTACTTC
CDR3aa: CASSLASGVSYEQYF

j_gene: TRBJ2-7
v_gene: TRBV6-5
abundance: few
d_gene: -
CDR3nt: TGTGCCAGCAGTTACGCAGGGATGTCCTACGAGCAGTACTTC
CDR3aa: CASSYAGMSYEQYF

j_gene: TRBJ1-4
v_gene: TRBV25-1
abundance: few
d_gene: -
CDR3nt: TGTGCCAGCAGTGAAGGGGGCAAGGGTGAAAAACTGTTTTTT
CDR3aa: CASSEGGKGEKLFF

j_gene: TRBJ2-5
v_gene: TRBV7-9
abundance: many
d_gene: -
CDR3nt: TGTGCCAGCAGCTTAGCGGCAGGGTACCAAGAGACCCAGTACTTC
CDR3aa: CASSLAAGYQETQYF

j_gene: TRBJ2-7
v_gene: TRBV7-5
abundance: many
d_gene: -
CDR3nt: TGTGTCAGAAGCTTAACGGGGGGCGATTTTTCCTACGAGCAGTACTTC
CDR3aa: CVRSLTGGDFSYEQYF

j_gene: TRBJ2-7
v_gene: TRBV7-9
abundance: few
d_gene: -
CDR3nt: TGTGCCAGCAGCCCCCTCGACGGCGCCTCTAGCGAGCAGTACTTC
CDR3aa: CASSPLDGASSEQYF

j_gene: TRBJ2-1
v_gene: TRBV5-1
abundance: -
d_gene: -
CDR3nt: TGCGCCAGCAGCTTTATTACAGGGTCCAATGAGCAGTTCTTC
CDR3aa: CASSFITGSNEQFF

j_gene: TRBJ1-1
v_gene: TRBV11-3
abundance: many
d_gene: -
CDR3nt: TGTGCCAGCAGCAGAGGGCGGGCTGAAGCTTTCTTT
CDR3aa: CASSRGRAEAFF

j_gene: TRBJ2-5
v_gene: TRBV5-6
abundance: -
d_gene: TRBD2
CDR3nt: TGTGCCAGCAGCTTGGTGGGCGGGGGAAACCAAGAGACCCAGTACTTC
CDR3aa: CASSLVGGGNQETQYF

j_gene: TRBJ1-4
v_gene: TRBV7-9
abundance: -
d_gene: -
CDR3nt: TGTGCCAGCAGCAGGGAGGCAACTAATGAAAAACTGTTTTTT
CDR3aa: CASSREATNEKLFF

j_gene: TRBJ1-1
v_gene: TRBV28
abundance: few
d_gene: -
CDR3nt: TGCGCCAGCAGTTACAGGGTTGGAGCTTTCTTT
CDR3aa: CASSYRVGAFF

j_gene: TRBJ1-6
v_gene: TRBV28
abundance: few
d_gene: -
CDR3nt: TGTGCCAGCAGCCTAGTCGGAGTAATTAGCTCCTATAATTCCCCCCTCCACTTT
CDR3aa: CASSLVGVISSYNSPLHF

j_gene: TRBJ2-7
v_gene: TRBV13
abundance: many
d_gene: -
CDR3nt: TGTGCCAGCAGCCACGCAAACATGTTCTCCTACGAGCAGTACTTC
CDR3aa: CASSHANMFSYEQYF

j_gene: TRBJ2-5
v_gene: TRBV4-1
abundance: -
d_gene: TRBD2
CDR3nt: TGCGCCAGCAGCCCCGCTGGTAGCGGGGGGTCTGAGACCCAGTACTTC
CDR3aa: CASSPAGSGGSETQYF

j_gene: TRBJ2-5
v_gene: TRBV13
abundance: -
d_gene: TRBD2
CDR3nt: TGTGCCAGCAGCATCAGATCACTAGCGGAAGAGACCCAGTACTTC
CDR3aa: CASSIRSLAEETQYF

j_gene: TRBJ2-7
v_gene: TRBV13
abundance: many
d_gene: TRBD1
CDR3nt: TGTGCCAGCAGCCCCTGGACAGGGTATCTGCACGAGCAGTACTTC
CDR3aa: CASSPWTGYLHEQYF

j_gene: TRBJ1-2
v_gene: TRBV19
abundance: many
d_gene: -
CDR3nt: TGTGCCAGTAGTATTGCAGCCCCTCGGGGGGACTATGGCTACACCTTC
CDR3aa: CASSIAAPRGDYGYTF

j_gene: TRBJ1-2
v_gene: TRBV13
abundance: many
d_gene: -
CDR3nt: TGTGCCAGCAGCTTAGGCGGGCAGGGCCCCATTGGCTACACCTTC
CDR3aa: CASSLGGQGPIGYTF

j_gene: TRBJ2-7
v_gene: TRBV11-2
abundance: many
d_gene: TRBD2
CDR3nt: TGTGCCAGCAGCTTAGGTTTCCCGGGACTAGCGGGGGGGAGCTACGAGCAGTACTTC
CDR3aa: CASSLGFPGLAGGSYEQYF

j_gene: TRBJ2-7
v_gene: TRBV27
abundance: few
d_gene: TRBD2
CDR3nt: TGTGCCAGCACCCTAAGGAGCGGGACCTCTGTCTACGAGCAGTACTTC
CDR3aa: CASTLRSGTSVYEQYF

j_gene: TRBJ2-7
v_gene: TRBV9
abundance: many
d_gene: TRBD2
CDR3nt: TGTGCCAGCAGCGCCACCGGGACTAGCGGGCGCGAGCAGTACTTC
CDR3aa: CASSATGTSGREQYF

j_gene: TRBJ1-1
v_gene: TRBV5-1
abundance: many
d_gene: -
CDR3nt: TGCGCCAGCAGCTGGGGGGATTACACTGAAGCTTTCTTT
CDR3aa: CASSWGDYTEAFF

j_gene: TRBJ2-7
v_gene: TRBV30
abundance: few
d_gene: -
CDR3nt: TGTGCCTGTTCAATTTCCTACGAGCAGTACTTC
CDR3aa: CACSISYEQYF

j_gene: TRBJ1-1
v_gene: TRBV2
abundance: many
d_gene: -
CDR3nt: TGTGCCAGCAGCCAGGGAGGGACGGGAGCTTTCTTT
CDR3aa: CASSQGGTGAFF

j_gene: TRBJ2-3
v_gene: TRBV7-7
abundance: few
d_gene: TRBD2
CDR3nt: TGTGCCAGCAGCCCTACAGCGGGGTCATCAGATACGCAGTATTTT
CDR3aa: CASSPTAGSSDTQYF

j_gene: TRBJ1-3
v_gene: TRBV6-1
abundance: many
d_gene: -
CDR3nt: TGTGCCAGCAGTGTCCAGGGCCATCCTTACTCTGGAAACACCATATATTTT
CDR3aa: CASSVQGHPYSGNTIYF

j_gene: TRBJ1-1
v_gene: TRBV25-1
abundance: many
d_gene: -
CDR3nt: TGTGCCAGCAGTGCCGTGGGGCCCACTATGAACACTGAAGCTTTCTTT
CDR3aa: CASSAVGPTMNTEAFF

j_gene: TRBJ2-1
v_gene: TRBV7-9
abundance: many
d_gene: -
CDR3nt: TGTGCCAGCAGCCCCGACTATGCCGGTCGTGAGCAGTTCTTC
CDR3aa: CASSPDYAGREQFF

j_gene: TRBJ2-7
v_gene: TRBV29-1
abundance: few
d_gene: -
CDR3nt: TGCAGCGGCGGAGTAGGCTCCTACGAGCAGTACTTC
CDR3aa: CSGGVGSYEQYF

j_gene: TRBJ2-1
v_gene: TRBV18
abundance: many
d_gene: TRBD1
CDR3nt: TGTGCCAGCTCTACCGGGACAGCCTACAATGAGCAGTTCTTC
CDR3aa: CASSTGTAYNEQFF

j_gene: TRBJ1-2
v_gene: TRBV6-6
abundance: many
d_gene: -
CDR3nt: TGTGCCAGCAGTAACAGGGACTATGGCTACACCTTC
CDR3aa: CASSNRDYGYTF

j_gene: TRBJ1-5
v_gene: TRBV19
abundance: many
d_gene: -
CDR3nt: TGTGCCAGTAGTATTCAGTCCCAGGGTCAGCCCCAGCATTTT
CDR3aa: CASSIQSQGQPQHF

j_gene: TRBJ2-3
v_gene: TRBV27
abundance: few
d_gene: TRBD1
CDR3nt: TGTGCCAGCAGTTTTTCCAGGGGGTGGGATACGCAGTATTTT
CDR3aa: CASSFSRGWDTQYF

j_gene: TRBJ2-7
v_gene: TRBV7-2
abundance: -
d_gene: TRBD2
CDR3nt: TGTGCCAGCAGCTCCGGGACTAGCGGGGCCGAGCAGTACTTC
CDR3aa: CASSSGTSGAEQYF